The 15 T cell receptor beta chains reported below all come from one sample, sequenced in a study of cytomegalovirus exposure and HLA in healthy donors (dated by TCRdb to the late 2010s). Libraries were constructed by the immunoSEQ multiplex PCR assay. For the multiplex PCR, a mixture combining 60 forward primers for TCR Vbeta segments and 13 reverse primers for TCR Jbeta segments was used. TCRdb took over this immuneACCESS table, retaining in-frame rearrangements with V and J assigned. Such tables are incomplete; in checked studies, under half of the missing clones stem from an unresolved V gene, and the remainder is unexplained. The sample table holds 200,000 to 250,000 clones, of which around 73% were seen once. The ten largest clonotypes hold 3.5% to 4% of the sample. The sample taken for sequencing was PBMCs. The receptors come from a male donor in good health and CMV-seronegative.

The V and J genes are TRBV28 and TRBJ1-1, with 8 bases matching TRBD1. This CDR3 has 14 residues. Germline CDR1 reads MDHEN; CDR2 reads SYDVKM. With V trimmed by 7 bases and J by 3 bases, 7 bases remained unmatched. This chain's CDR3 is CASTQGGEDTEAFF. The CDR3 bases are TGTGCCAGCACACAGGGGGGTGAGGACACTGAAGCTTTCTTT.

The J gene is TRBJ2-7, the V gene TRBV11-2, with D tentatively TRBD2 (6 bases). V lost 3 bases to trimming and J lost 3 bases, with 15 bases between them. CDR1 and CDR2 from the germline V gene are SGHAT and FQNNGV. This CDR3 has 15 amino acids. CDR3 sequence: CASSLDAGGSYEQYF. DNA for the CDR3: TGTGCCAGCAGCTTGGACGCAGGAGGGAGCTACGAGCAGTACTTC.

The table lists this clone with a few counts. The chain joins TRBV6-5 to TRBJ1-1, with TRBD1 as a possible D gene (6 bases). The CDR3 has 13 amino acids. CDR1 and CDR2 from the germline V gene are MNHEY and SVGAGI. Trimming took off 2 bases at V and 6 bases at J, with 10 bases between the two ends. This CDR3 reads CASSYPGHPEAFF. The CDR3 coding sequence is TGTGCCAGCAGTTACCCGGGACACCCTGAAGCTTTCTTT.

J is TRBJ2-7 and V is TRBV5-4; D perhaps matches TRBD1 (5 bases). Germline V gives CDR1 SGHNT, CDR2 YYREEE (reference sequence). V was cut by 2 bases and J by 1 base, with 19 bases left in between. The CDR3 runs 17 residues. CDR3 in amino acids: CASSFPEAGHSSYEQYF. The CDR3 DNA sequence: TGTGCCAGCAGCTTCCCCGAGGCAGGGCATTCTTCCTACGAGCAGTACTTC.

V is TRBV18 and J is TRBJ1-5; 9 bases agree with TRBD1. The CDR3 spans 16 residues. The V gene end was trimmed by 2 bases and the J gene end by 3 bases; junction bases not matched to a gene: 5. CDR1 is KGHSH, CDR2 LQKENI, per germline. DNA of the CDR3: TGTGCCAGCTCACCAAGGGGGGACAGGGACAATCAGCCCCAGCATTTT. Translation: CASSPRGDRDNQPQHF.

The chain uses TRBV7-8 and TRBJ2-4, with TRBD1 identical over 8 bases. V lost 5 bases and J lost 0; bases outside the gene matches: 6. The CDR3 has 16 residues. Germline V gene data show CDR1 as SGHVS and CDR2 as FQNEAQ. This CDR3 reads CASSLVRGLAKNIQYF. The CDR3 DNA reads TGTGCCAGCAGCCTTGTCAGGGGGCTAGCCAAAAACATTCAGTACTTC.

This chain connects TRBV14 to TRBJ2-4; 7 bases line up with TRBD1. This CDR3 has 15 residues. The ends lost 1 base at V and 3 bases at J; junction bases unmatched: 3. Germline V CDR1 and CDR2: SGHDN, FVKESK. The CDR3 DNA is TGTGCCAGCAGCCAAGGGGACAGAATCAAAAACATTCAGTACTTC. Amino acids: CASSQGDRIKNIQYF.

This chain uses TRBV7-3 with TRBJ2-3; D is uncertain. The CDR3 sequence is 13 residues long. CDR1 and CDR2 from the germline V gene are SGHTA and FQGTGA. Trimming cost V 8 bases and J 0 bases, with 9 bases left between them. The CDR3 sequence is CASGLLSTDTQYF. As DNA, the CDR3 is TGTGCCAGCGGTCTACTTAGCACAGATACGCAGTATTTT.

The rearrangement links TRBV11-2 to TRBJ2-7; 7 bases are shared with TRBD1. The trim removed 1 base at V and 2 bases at J, leaving 5 bases unmatched. Per germline, CDR1 SGHAT and CDR2 FQNNGV. This CDR3 is built from 15 residues. The CDR3 loop reads CASSLVLGGPYEQYF. For the CDR3, the DNA is TGTGCCAGCAGCTTAGTGCTAGGGGGCCCCTACGAGCAGTACTTC.

The chain's CDR3 is CASSPRSATNEKLFF. The CDR3 coding sequence is TGTGCCAGCAGCCCCCGTAGTGCAACTAATGAAAAACTGTTTTTT. V and J are TRBV7-9 and TRBJ1-4, with D unclear. V was clipped by 5 bases and J by 0 bases, with 10 bases between them. CDR1 and CDR2 (germline): SEHNR, FQNEAQ (reference sequence). The CDR3 contains 15 residues.

The chain links TRBV27 to TRBJ2-3, with TRBD2 matching over 10 bases. The CDR3 runs 16 residues. Trimming took 5 bases from V and 4 from J; bases not matched to a gene: 9. Germline V gives CDR1 MNHEY, CDR2 SMNVEV (reference sequence). Here the CDR3 reads CASSLTSGNLPDTQYF. The CDR3 coding sequence is TGTGCCAGCAGTCTAACTAGCGGGAACTTGCCAGATACGCAGTATTTT.

This clone has just a few counts. This chain links TRBV25-1 with TRBJ2-5; 10 nucleotides agree with TRBD1. The trim removed 3 bases at V and 4 bases at J, leaving 8 bases unmatched. This CDR3 contains 16 residues. Germline CDR1 reads MGHDK; CDR2 reads SYGVNS. CDR3 nucleotides: TGTGCCAGCAGTGAGCCGGACAGGGGGGAGGTAGAGACCCAGTACTTC. As protein: CASSEPDRGEVETQYF. Full variable domain (outside the CDR3, taken from reference TRBV25-1 and TRBJ2-5): EADIYQTPRYLVIGTGKKITLECSQTMGHDKMYWYQQDPGMELHLIHYSYGVNSTEKGDLSSESTVSRIRTEHFPLTLESARPSHTSQYLCASSEPDRGEVETQYFGPGTRLLVL.

The chain employs TRBV28 and TRBJ2-1, with TRBD2 identical over 7 bases. Germline assignment: CDR1 MDHEN and CDR2 SYDVKM. Trimming took 7 bases from V and 9 from J; bases not matched to a gene: 15. This CDR3 is built from 15 residues. Written as DNA, the CDR3 is TGTGCCAGCACCCTCCCCGGGGAGCGGGACGGTGAGCAGTTCTTC. Translated, it gives CASTLPGERDGEQFF.

The chain carries TRBV6-6 and TRBJ1-2, with 9 bases matching TRBD1. V lost 7 bases to trimming and J lost 4 bases; unmatched junction nucleotides: 7. Germline CDR1 is MNHNY and CDR2 is SVGAGI (reference sequence). The CDR3 sequence is 14 residues long. CDR3 region: CASNSGTGSYGYTF. CDR3 nucleotides: TGTGCCAGCAATAGCGGGACAGGGTCCTATGGCTACACCTTC.

There are a few counts of this clone. The rearrangement joins TRBV6-5 to TRBJ2-7, with 9 bases matching TRBD1. CDR3 size: 15 residues. V trimming: 6 bases; J trimming: 2 bases; junction bases outside the gene matches: 8. CDR1 and CDR2 from the germline V gene are MNHEY and SVGAGI. The CDR3, as DNA: TGTGCCAGCAGGACCGGGACAGGGAATGCCTACGAGCAGTACTTC. As protein: CASRTGTGNAYEQYF.